This TCR beta chain was found in a study of T cell changes during pregnancy in multiple sclerosis. Germline values: CDR1 SGHVS, CDR2 FQNEAQ. With 1 base clipped from V and 5 bases from J, the junction kept 13 bases outside the gene matches. The CDR3 has 17 amino acids. Profiling relied on immunoSEQ multiplex PCR, and the TCRdb table lists in-frame clones only, not all of them. Among about 41,000 clones listed, approximately 91% were seen once. This chain connects TRBV7-8 to TRBJ2-7; TRBD2 matches at 8 bases. Sequences were derived from CD8+ T cells from peripheral blood mononuclear cells, sampled in the third trimester of pregnancy. The clonotype originates from a female donor with multiple sclerosis, enrolled in a pregnancy study. The CDR3: CASSLEGPAGVGDEQYF. The CDR3 coding sequence is TGTGCCAGCAGCTTAGAAGGCCCAGCGGGAGTGGGGGACGAGCAGTACTTC.